This T cell receptor beta chain came from a study of cytomegalovirus exposure and HLA in healthy donors. The study, taken as a whole, reports: What TCR beta sequences reportedly achieved was accurate prediction of HLA-A and HLA-B alleles in most subjects. Prior analysis indicated that the majority of TCR beta V segments exhibited productivity approximately 90% or approximately 30% of the time.

Unrecorded immune exposure was likely among donors, who were nominally healthy when sampled. Remarks on this clone: Its matching antigen is unknown.

The PCR ran on 60 Vbeta and 13 Jbeta primers. Produced via immunoSEQ multiplex PCR; TCRdb's table is partial and in-frame only. The table lists some 110,000 clones, about 79% of them singletons. The CDR3 runs to 12 residues. CDR1 and CDR2 from the germline V gene are LNHNV and YYDKDF (reference sequence). V was clipped by 1 base and J by 8 bases; unmatched bases: 1. The V and J genes are TRBV15 and TRBJ1-2; 7 positions agree with TRBD1. Sequencing used PBMCs. The sequence derives from a man aged 45-65 years in good health and CMV-seronegative. The chain's CDR3 is CATSRATGGYTF. DNA for the CDR3: TGTGCCACCAGCAGAGCGACAGGGGGCTACACCTTC.